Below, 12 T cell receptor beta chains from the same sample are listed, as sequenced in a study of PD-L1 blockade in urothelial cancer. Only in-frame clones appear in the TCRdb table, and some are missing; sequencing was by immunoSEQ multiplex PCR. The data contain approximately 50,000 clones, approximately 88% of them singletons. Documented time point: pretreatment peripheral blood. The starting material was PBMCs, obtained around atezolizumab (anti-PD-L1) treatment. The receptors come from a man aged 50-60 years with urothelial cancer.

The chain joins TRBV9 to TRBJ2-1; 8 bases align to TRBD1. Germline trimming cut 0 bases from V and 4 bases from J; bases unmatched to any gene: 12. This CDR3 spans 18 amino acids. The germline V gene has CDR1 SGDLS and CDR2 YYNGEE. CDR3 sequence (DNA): TGTGCCAGCAGCGTAGAACCCCAGGACAGGGCGGGATACAATGAGCAGTTCTTC. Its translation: CASSVEPQDRAGYNEQFF. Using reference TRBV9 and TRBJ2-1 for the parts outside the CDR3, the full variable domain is DSGVTQTPKHLITATGQRVTLRCSPRSGDLSVYWYQQSLDQGLQFLIQYYNGEERAKGNILERFSAQQFPDLHSELNLSSLELGDSALYFCASSVEPQDRAGYNEQFFGPGTRLTVL.

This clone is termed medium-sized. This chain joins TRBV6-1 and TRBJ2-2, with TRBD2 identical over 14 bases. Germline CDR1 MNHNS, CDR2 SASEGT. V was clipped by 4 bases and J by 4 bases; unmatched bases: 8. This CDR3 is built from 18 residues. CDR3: CASSGLAGGPHGTGELFF. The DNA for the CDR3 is TGTGCCAGCAGTGGACTAGCGGGAGGGCCGCATGGCACCGGGGAGCTGTTTTTT.

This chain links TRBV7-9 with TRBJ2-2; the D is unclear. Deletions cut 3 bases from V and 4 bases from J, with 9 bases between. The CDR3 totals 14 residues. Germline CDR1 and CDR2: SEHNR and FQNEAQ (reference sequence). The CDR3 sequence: CASSFWAGTGELFF. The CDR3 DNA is TGTGCCAGCAGCTTTTGGGCCGGCACCGGGGAGCTGTTTTTT. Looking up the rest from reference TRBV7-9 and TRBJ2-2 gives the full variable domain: DTGVSQNPRHKITKRGQNVTFRCDPISEHNRLYWYRQTLGQGPEFLTYFQNEAQLEKSRLLSDRFSAERPKGSFSTLEIQRTEQGDSAMYLCASSFWAGTGELFFGEGSRLTVL.

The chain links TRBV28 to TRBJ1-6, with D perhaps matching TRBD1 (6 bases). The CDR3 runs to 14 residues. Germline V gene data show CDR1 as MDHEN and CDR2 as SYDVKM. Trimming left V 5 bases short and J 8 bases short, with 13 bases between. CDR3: CASSPGATHSPLHF. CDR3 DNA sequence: TGTGCCAGCAGTCCAGGGGCAACTCATTCACCCCTCCACTTT.

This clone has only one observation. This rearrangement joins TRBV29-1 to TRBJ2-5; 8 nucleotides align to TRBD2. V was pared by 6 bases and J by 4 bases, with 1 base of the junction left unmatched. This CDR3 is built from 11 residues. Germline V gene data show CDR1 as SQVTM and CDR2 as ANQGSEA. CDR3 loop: CSVTSGETQYF. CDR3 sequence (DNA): TGCAGCGTAACTAGCGGAGAGACCCAGTACTTC.

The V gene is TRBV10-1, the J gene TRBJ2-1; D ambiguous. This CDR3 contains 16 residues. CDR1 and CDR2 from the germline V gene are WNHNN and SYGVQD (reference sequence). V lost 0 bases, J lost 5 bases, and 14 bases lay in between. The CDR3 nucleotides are TGCGCCAGCAGTGAGTCGCGGAGTATTTTCAACAATGAGCAGTTCTTC. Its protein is CASSESRSIFNNEQFF.

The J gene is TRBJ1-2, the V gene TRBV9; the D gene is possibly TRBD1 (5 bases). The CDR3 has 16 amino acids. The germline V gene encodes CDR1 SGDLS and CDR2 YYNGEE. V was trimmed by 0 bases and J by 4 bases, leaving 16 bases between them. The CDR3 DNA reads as TGTGCCAGCAGCGTAGCCCTAACAGGATTGGGCTATGGCTACACCTTC. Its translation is CASSVALTGLGYGYTF.

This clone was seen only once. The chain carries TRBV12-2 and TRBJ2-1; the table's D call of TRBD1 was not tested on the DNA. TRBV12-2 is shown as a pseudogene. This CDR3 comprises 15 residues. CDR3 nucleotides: TGTGCAAGTCCCCACCTTAGGCAGGGGTCCAATGAGCAGTTCTTC. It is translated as CASPHLRQGSNEQFF.

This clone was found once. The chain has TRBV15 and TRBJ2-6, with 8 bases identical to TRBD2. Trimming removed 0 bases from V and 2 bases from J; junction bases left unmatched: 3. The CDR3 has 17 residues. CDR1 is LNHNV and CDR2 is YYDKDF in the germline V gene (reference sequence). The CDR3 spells CATSREAGVPGANVLTF. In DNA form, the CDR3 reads TGTGCCACCAGCAGAGAAGCGGGAGTTCCTGGGGCCAACGTCCTGACTTTC.

CDR3 loop: CASGLGTSLDEQYF. CDR3 nucleotides: TGTGCTAGTGGTTTGGGGACTAGTCTGGACGAGCAGTACTTC. The genes are TRBV12-5 and TRBJ2-7; TRBD2 agrees at 7 bases. The V gene end was trimmed by 1 base and the J gene end by 5 bases; junction bases not matched to a gene: 5. CDR1 and CDR2 from the germline V gene are LGHNT and FRNRAP. The CDR3 covers 14 residues. Together with reference TRBV12-5 and TRBJ2-7, the CDR3 gives the full variable domain: DARVTQTPRHKVTEMGQEVTMRCQPILGHNTVFWYRQTMMQGLELLAYFRNRAPLDDSGMPKDRFSAEMPDATLATLKIQPSEPRDSAVYFCASGLGTSLDEQYFGPGTRLTVT.

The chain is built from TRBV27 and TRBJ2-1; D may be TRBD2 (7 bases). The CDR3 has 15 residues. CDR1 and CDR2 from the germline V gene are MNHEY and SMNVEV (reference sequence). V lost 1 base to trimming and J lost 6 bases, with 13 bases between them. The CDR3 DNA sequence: TGTGCCAGCAGTTTATGGGGGGGCGCGTCCAATGAGCAGTTCTTC. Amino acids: CASSLWGGASNEQFF.

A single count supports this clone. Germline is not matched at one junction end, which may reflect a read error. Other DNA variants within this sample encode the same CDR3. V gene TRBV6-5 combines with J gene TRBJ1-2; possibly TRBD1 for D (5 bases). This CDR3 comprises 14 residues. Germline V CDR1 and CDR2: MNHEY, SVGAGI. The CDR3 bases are TGTGCTAGCAGTTACGGATCAGGGAAAGATGGCTACACCTTC. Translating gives CASSYGSGKDGYTF.